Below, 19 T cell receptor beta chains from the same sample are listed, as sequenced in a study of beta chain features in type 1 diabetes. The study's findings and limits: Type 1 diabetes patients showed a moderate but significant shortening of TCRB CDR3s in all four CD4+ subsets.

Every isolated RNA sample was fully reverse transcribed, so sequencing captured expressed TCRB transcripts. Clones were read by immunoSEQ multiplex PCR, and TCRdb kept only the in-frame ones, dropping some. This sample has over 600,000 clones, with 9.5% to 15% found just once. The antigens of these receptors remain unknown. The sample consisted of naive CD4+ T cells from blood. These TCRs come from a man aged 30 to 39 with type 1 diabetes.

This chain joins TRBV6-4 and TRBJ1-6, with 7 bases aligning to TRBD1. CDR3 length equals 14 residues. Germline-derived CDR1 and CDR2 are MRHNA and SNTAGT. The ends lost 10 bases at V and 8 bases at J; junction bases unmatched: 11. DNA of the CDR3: TGTGCCATCAGACAAGGGGGCCGTGATTCACCCCTCCACTTT. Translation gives CAIRQGGRDSPLHF.

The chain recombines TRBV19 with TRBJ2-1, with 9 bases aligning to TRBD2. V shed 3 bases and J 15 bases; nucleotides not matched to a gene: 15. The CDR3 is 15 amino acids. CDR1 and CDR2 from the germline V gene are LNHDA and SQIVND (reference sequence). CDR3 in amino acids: CASSIDTSGLPQWFF. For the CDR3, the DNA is TGTGCCAGTAGTATCGACACTAGCGGGCTCCCCCAGTGGTTCTTC.

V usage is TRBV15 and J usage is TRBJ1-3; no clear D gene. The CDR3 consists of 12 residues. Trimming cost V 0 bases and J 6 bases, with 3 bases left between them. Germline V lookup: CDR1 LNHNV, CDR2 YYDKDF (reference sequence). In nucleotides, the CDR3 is TGTGCCACCAGCAGAGAGGCAAACACCATATATTTT. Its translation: CATSREANTIYF. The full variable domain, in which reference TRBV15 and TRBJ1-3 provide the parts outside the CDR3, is DAMVIQNPRYQVTQFGKPVTLSCSQTLNHNVMYWYQQKSSQAPKLLFHYYDKDFNNEADTPDNFQSRRPNTSFCFLDIRSPGLGDTAMYLCATSREANTIYFGEGSWLTVV.

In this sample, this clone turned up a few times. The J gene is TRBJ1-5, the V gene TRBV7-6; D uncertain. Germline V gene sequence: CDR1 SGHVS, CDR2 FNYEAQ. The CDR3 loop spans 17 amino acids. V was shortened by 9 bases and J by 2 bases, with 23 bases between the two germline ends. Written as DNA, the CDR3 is TGTGCCAGGATTCCTATAGGACCCTCTTTCGGCAATCAGCCCCAGCATTTT. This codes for CARIPIGPSFGNQPQHF.

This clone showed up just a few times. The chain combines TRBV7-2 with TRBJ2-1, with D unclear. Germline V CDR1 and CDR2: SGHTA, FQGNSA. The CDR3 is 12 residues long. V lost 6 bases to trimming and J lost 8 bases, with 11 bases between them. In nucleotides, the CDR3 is TGTGCCAGCAGTTTCACCCGGGATGAGCAGTTCTTC. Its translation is CASSFTRDEQFF.

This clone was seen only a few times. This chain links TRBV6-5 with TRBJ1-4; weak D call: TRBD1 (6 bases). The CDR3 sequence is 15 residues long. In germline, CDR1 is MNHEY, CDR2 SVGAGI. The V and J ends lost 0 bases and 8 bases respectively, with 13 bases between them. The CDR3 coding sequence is TGTGCCAGCAGTTACTCGTCCAGGGGTGGCGAAAAACTGTTTTTT. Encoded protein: CASSYSSRGGEKLFF.

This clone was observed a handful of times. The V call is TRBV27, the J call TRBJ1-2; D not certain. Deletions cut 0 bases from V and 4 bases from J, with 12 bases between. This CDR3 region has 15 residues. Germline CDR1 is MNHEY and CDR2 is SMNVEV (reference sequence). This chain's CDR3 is CASSLSRGYGYGYTF. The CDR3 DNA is TGTGCCAGCAGTTTATCGCGAGGGTACGGCTATGGCTACACCTTC.

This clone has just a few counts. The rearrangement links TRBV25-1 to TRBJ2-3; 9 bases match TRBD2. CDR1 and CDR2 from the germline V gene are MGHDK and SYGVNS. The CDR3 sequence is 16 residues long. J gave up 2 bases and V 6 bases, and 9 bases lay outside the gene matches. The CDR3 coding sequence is TGTGCCAGCAGCACCCCGGGACTAGCTCTCACAGATACGCAGTATTTT. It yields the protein CASSTPGLALTDTQYF.

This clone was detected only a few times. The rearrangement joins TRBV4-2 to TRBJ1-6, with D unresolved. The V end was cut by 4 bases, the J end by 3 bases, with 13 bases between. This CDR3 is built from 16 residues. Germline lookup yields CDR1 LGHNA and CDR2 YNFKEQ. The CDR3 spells CASSRVQEFYNSPLHF. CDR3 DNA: TGTGCCAGCAGCCGGGTTCAGGAGTTCTATAATTCACCCCTCCACTTT.

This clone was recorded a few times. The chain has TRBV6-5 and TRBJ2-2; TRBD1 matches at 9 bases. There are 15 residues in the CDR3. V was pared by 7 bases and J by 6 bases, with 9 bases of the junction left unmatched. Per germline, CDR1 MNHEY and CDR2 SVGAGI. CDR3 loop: CASINTGQGAGELFF. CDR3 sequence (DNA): TGTGCCAGCATTAACACGGGACAGGGAGCCGGGGAGCTGTTTTTT.

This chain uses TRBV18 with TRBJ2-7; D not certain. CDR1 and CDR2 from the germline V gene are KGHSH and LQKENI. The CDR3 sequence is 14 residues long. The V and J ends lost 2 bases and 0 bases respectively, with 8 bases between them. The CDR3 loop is CASSPLASSYEQYF. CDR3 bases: TGTGCCAGCTCACCATTGGCCAGCTCCTACGAGCAGTACTTC.

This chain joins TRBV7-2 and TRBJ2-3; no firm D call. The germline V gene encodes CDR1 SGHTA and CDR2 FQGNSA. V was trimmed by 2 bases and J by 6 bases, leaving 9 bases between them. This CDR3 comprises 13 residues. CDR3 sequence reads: CASSLRRKDTQYF. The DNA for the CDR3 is TGTGCCAGCAGCTTACGGCGCAAGGATACGCAGTATTTT.

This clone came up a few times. In nucleotides, the CDR3 is TGTGCCAGCAGTTTTTTGGGGCGAGACGAAAAACTGTTTTTT. Translated, it gives CASSFLGRDEKLFF. This chain joins TRBV27 and TRBJ1-4; weak D call: TRBD1 (5 bases). V lost 3 bases and J lost 8, with 13 bases in between. The CDR3 totals 14 residues. The germline gives CDR1 MNHEY, CDR2 SMNVEV (reference sequence).

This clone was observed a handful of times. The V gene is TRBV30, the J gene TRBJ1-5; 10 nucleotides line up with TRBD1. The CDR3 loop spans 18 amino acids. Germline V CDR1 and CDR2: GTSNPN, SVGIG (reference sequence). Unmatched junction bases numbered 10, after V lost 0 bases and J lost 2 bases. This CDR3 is CAWSVGDRGGSGNQPQHF. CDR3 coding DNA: TGTGCCTGGAGTGTGGGGGACAGGGGCGGATCTGGCAATCAGCCCCAGCATTTT.

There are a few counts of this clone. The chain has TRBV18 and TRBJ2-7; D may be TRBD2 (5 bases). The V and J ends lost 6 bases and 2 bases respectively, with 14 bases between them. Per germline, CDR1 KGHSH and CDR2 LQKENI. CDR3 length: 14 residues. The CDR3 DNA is TGTGCCAGCTCGTTCGGCGGACTTACCTACGAGCAGTACTTC. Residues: CASSFGGLTYEQYF.

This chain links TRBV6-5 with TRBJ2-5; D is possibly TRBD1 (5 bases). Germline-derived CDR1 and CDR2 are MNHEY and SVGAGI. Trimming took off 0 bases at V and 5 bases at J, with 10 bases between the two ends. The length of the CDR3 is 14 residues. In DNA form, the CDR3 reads TGTGCCAGCAGTTACTCCAGGGAATTGGAGACCCAGTACTTC. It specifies CASSYSRELETQYF.

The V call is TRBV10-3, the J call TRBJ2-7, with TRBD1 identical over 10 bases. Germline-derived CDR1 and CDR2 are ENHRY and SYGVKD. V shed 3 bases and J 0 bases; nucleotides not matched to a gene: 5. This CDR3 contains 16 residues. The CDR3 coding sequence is TGTGCCATCAGTGACCGGGACAGGGGTGGCTCCTACGAGCAGTACTTC. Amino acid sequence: CAISDRDRGGSYEQYF.

CDR3 coding DNA: TGTGCCAGCAGTATCGTCCTCCTAATCAAGGCCTACAATGAGCAGTTCTTC. Translated: CASSIVLLIKAYNEQFF. V gene TRBV2 combines with J gene TRBJ2-1; D not certain. The CDR3 is made up of 17 amino acids. Trimming left V 5 bases short and J 2 bases short, with 19 bases between. Germline-derived CDR1 and CDR2 are SNHLY and FYNNEI. Drawing the rest from reference TRBV2 and TRBJ2-1, the complete variable domain is EPEVTQTPSHQVTQMGQEVILRCVPISNHLYFYWYRQILGQKVEFLVSFYNNEISEKSEIFDDQFSVERPDGSNFTLKIRSTKLEDSAMYFCASSIVLLIKAYNEQFFGPGTRLTVL.

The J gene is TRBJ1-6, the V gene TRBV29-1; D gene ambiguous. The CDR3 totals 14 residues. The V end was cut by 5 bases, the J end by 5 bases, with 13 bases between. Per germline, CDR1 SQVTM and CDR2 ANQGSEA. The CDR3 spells CSVREGPDNSPLHF. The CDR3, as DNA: TGCAGCGTTAGGGAGGGTCCAGATAATTCACCCCTCCACTTT.